This T cell receptor beta chain was recorded in a study of T-cell memory formation after mild COVID-19. This clonotype was detected a few times. V was cut by 4 bases and J by 2 bases, with 14 bases left in between. Germline V lookup: CDR1 MDHEN, CDR2 SYDVKM. This CDR3 spans 15 amino acids. TCRdb re-analysed the 5' RACE reads in MiXCR, keeping a single row per CDR3 protein. The repertoire has approximately 290,000 distinct CDR3 sequences, less than 20% of them found once; the top ten carry over 20%. The V gene is TRBV28, the J gene TRBJ2-5; D is possibly TRBD2 (5 bases). The clonotype originates from a man between 18 and 29 years old who had mild COVID-19 (a few samples of this study predate the infection). Cell type and time point are not known. Material for sequencing was PBMCs or a T cell subset sorted from them (not recorded which). The DNA of the CDR3 is TGTGCCAGCAGTTCCCGGCCCAGAGGGCAAGAGACCCAGTACTTC. It codes for CASSSRPRGQETQYF.